The text below deals with one TCR beta chain. What this receptor recognizes is not known. Base qualities were left out, and no much larger clone turns up one base away. The sample belongs to a study of T cell responses to AZD1222 COVID-19 vaccine (TCRdb year 2021). For context, the study as a whole: A total of 233 trial participants underwent TCR sequencing, of whom 207 received two doses of AZD1222 and some 26 received two doses of the MenACWY control vaccine. Trial participants were enrolled into age subgroups of 18-55, 56-69 and 70-plus years, which contained around 150, 29 and 61 TCR-sequenced participants, respectively.

From the cysteine through the phenylalanine, the CDR3 covers 15 amino acids. Only the CDR3 region is kept as DNA, spanning 45 bases read in frame from base 1. V ends up 5 bases short and J 8 bases short, with an unmatched junction base count of 11. CDR1 and CDR2, per the germline V gene, are SGHAT and FQNNGV. The CDR3 regions of human TCRbeta chains were analyzed by immunosequencing. Per the original workflow: TCRs in the repertoires were matched against a reference library of SARS-CoV-2-specific TCRs that had been generated with the MIRA antigen-specificity platform. Breadth was defined as the fraction of unique TCRs that were SARS-CoV-2-associated, and depth was defined as the fraction of total T cells that were SARS-CoV-2-associated. Using the MIRA data, every spike-specific TCR was mapped to the spike region that the TCR reacted to and assigned to either a CD4 or a CD8 class. Log10-transformed breadth and depth values were compared by one-way ANOVA with Sidak's multiple comparisons tests. TCRdb limited this immuneACCESS table to in-frame rearrangements with V and J called. A share of clones is missing; checked studies link under half to unresolved V genes, and the rest is unexplained. The DNA gave D and trimming, while V, J and clone size come from that table. This sample is represented by about 180,000 clones; approximately 94% of them were singletons. Roughly 1.7% of the sample is held by the ten biggest clonotypes.

Per the publication, the time point label means: about 28 days (+/-7) after the second vaccine dose. AZD1222 recipients given second doses at about 4 weeks or at about 12 weeks were pooled, since spike-specific TCR depth and breadth were not found to differ between the two schedules. Samples from vaccinated people were obtained from the UK trials COV001 and COV002, which included a single-blind randomized controlled phase 2/3 trial of AZD1222 (ChAdOx1 nCoV-19) in healthy adults. For TCRbeta chain sequencing, PBMC samples were collected from trial participants at day 0 and at day 28 after the second dose. The full study reports these points: Because no samples from the day 14 peak response were available, repertoires could be characterized only after the peak T cell response. Conclusions about previously exposed vaccinees were limited because only a handful of AZD1222 recipients were SARS-CoV-2 seropositive at baseline. In the small 56-69-year group, the increase in depth fell short of significance, most likely because of low power. Reportedly, close to half of the unique spike-specific TCRs recognized epitopes lying outside the regions that are mutated in the B.1.351 and B.1.1.7 variants. Participants were mostly white British and included more females than males, and it was suggested by the authors that clonal diversity may have been underestimated. CD4 TCRs associated with the vaccine covered the entire spike protein, and the dominant responses were in regions 160-218 and 743-854. A significant rise in spike-specific TCR breadth and depth was observed after two AZD1222 doses relative to day 0 and relative to MenACWY recipients.

This clonotype was sampled from an adult who received the AZD1222 COVID-19 vaccine. The input for sequencing was peripheral blood, taken 28 days after the second AZD1222 dose. This receptor chain uses TRBV11-2 and TRBJ2-1; 8 junctional bases match TRBD2. At the DNA level, the sequence is TGTGCCAGCAGCATCACGGGGGGGGCGAGCGATGAGCAGTTCTTC. Translated, it gives CASSITGGASDEQFF.